The sequence of this T cell receptor (beta chain) was determined in a study of breast tumors, draining lymph nodes, adjacent tissues. One entry per CDR3 protein, called by TCRdb with MiXCR from the multiplex PCR reads. The sample records about 130,000 distinct CDR3 sequences, 20% to 25% being singletons. Breast cancer patients provided tissue from their axillary draining lymph nodes. This clonotype was seen only once. Its specificity is not known. This may be a read error: a much more frequent sequence differs by one nucleotide. Overall study findings and caveats: The data were judged consistent with most tumor T cells coming from lymph node and expanding in tumor. Luminal-like breast cancer showed significantly higher tumor–nontumor repertoire similarity than basal-like.

V was trimmed by 4 bases and J by 0 bases, leaving 10 bases between them. Germline CDR1 SGHAT, CDR2 FQDESV (reference sequence). This CDR3 is built from 15 residues. The chain employs TRBV11-1 and TRBJ1-3; no clear D gene. The sample was axillary lymph node tissue. This TCR was sampled from a female donor with breast cancer. Some clones in this sample may be carry-over from other donors' samples. The CDR3 coding sequence is TGTGCCAGCAGCTCCAGTGGCAGCTCTGGAAACACCATATATTTT. Amino acid sequence: CASSSSGSSGNTIYF.